Here is one T cell receptor (beta chain) with its context. The antigen remains undetermined. The TCR beta CDR3 regions underwent amplification using RNA transcripts as the source. Initially, a first-round RT-PCR of the TCR CDR3 employed the HTBI primer set. Using its own MiXCR run on the multiplex PCR reads, TCRdb lists one record per CDR3 protein. The sample carries about 610,000 distinct CDR3 sequences, approximately 15% recorded once. This specimen comes from a study of T cells in Graves' hyperthyroidism and ophthalmopathy. Study summary: Peripheral blood specimens were obtained at initial diagnosis, prior to any treatment.

The germline V gene encodes CDR1 SGHRS and CDR2 YFSETQ. The CDR3 length is 18 residues. Deletions cut 1 base from V and 5 bases from J, with 21 bases between. Study outcomes and limitations: The model made its ophthalmopathy prediction, and onset followed a median 6.5 months later.

The receptor's source is a woman aged 40 to 50 with Graves' ophthalmopathy. Source material: blood. The rearrangement links TRBV5-1 to TRBJ1-4, with a weak D call TRBD1 (5 bases). The chain's CDR3 is CASSLSPESRDGNEKLFF. CDR3 bases: TGCGCCAGCAGCTTGTCGCCCGAATCCCGGGACGGGAATGAAAAACTGTTTTTT.